One and the same sample provided the 23 T cell receptor beta chains below, sequenced in a study of regulatory T cells in long-lasting Graves disease. Both iRepertoire HTBI primers and Arm-PCR of CDR3 regions were used to build the TCR beta libraries. TCRdb called the multiplex PCR reads again in MiXCR, with one record for every CDR3 protein. This sample has hundreds of thousands of distinct CDR3 sequences, with under 25% found just once. Time point described: persistent/refractory GD, antithyroid drugs over 5 years with positive TRAb. Generation of the TCR library employed RNA extracted from PBMCs. This sample comprised peripheral blood mononuclear cells (PBMCs), obtained when the disease was refractory, from a patient treated with antithyroid drugs. The receptors were gathered from a female donor with Graves disease.

This clonotype has just a few counts. The rearrangement uses TRBV5-1 and TRBJ1-5; D not resolved. Trimming pared 2 bases from V and 9 bases from J, leaving 12 bases between. The CDR3 sequence is 13 residues long. Germline V gene sequence: CDR1 SGHRS, CDR2 YFSETQ. The CDR3 protein is CASSLASEGPQHF. CDR3 bases: TGCGCCAGCAGCTTAGCGTCCGAAGGGCCCCAGCATTTT.

In its sample, this clonotype was seen many times. The chain is built from TRBV28 and TRBJ2-5; 8 nucleotides line up with TRBD2. Trimming took 2 bases from V and 4 from J; bases not matched to a gene: 12. Germline V gene sequence: CDR1 MDHEN, CDR2 SYDVKM. This CDR3 is 17 amino acids long. The CDR3 region is CASSLPRGAFSSETQYF. CDR3 DNA: TGTGCCAGCAGTTTACCGCGGGGGGCCTTTAGTTCAGAGACCCAGTACTTC.

This clonotype was picked up many times. CDR3 coding DNA: TGTGCCAGCAGCACAGGGACAGGGAACCAAGAGACCCAGTACTTC. Its translation: CASSTGTGNQETQYF. The chain has TRBV6-1 and TRBJ2-5; 9 bases map to TRBD1. V gave up 6 bases and J gave up 0 bases; unmatched junction bases: 5. Germline V gene lookup returns CDR1 MNHNS and CDR2 SASEGT. The CDR3 sequence is 15 residues long.

This clonotype was detected many times. The V and J genes are TRBV20-1 and TRBJ1-4; D not resolved. V gave up 4 bases and J gave up 6 bases, with 18 bases separating them. The CDR3 has 15 amino acids. Germline CDR1 is DFQATT and CDR2 is SNEGSKA (reference sequence). The CDR3, as DNA: TGCAGTGCTACTTTGGCCGGTGGTGGAGATGAAAAACTGTTTTTT. This encodes CSATLAGGGDEKLFF.

In this sample, this clonotype turned up many times. The rearrangement links TRBV11-2 to TRBJ2-7, with TRBD1 matching over 7 bases. Germline values: CDR1 SGHAT, CDR2 FQNNGV. The CDR3 has 14 amino acids. V shed 4 bases and J 3 bases; nucleotides not matched to a gene: 6. CDR3 amino acids: CASSSRGLGYEQYF. The DNA of the CDR3 is TGTGCCAGCAGCTCAAGGGGGCTGGGCTACGAGCAGTACTTC.

This clonotype appeared a few times. The chain carries TRBV27 and TRBJ2-7, with 7 nucleotides matching TRBD2. With V trimmed by 6 bases and J by 4 bases, 12 bases remained unmatched. The CDR3 length is 15 residues. The germline gives CDR1 MNHEY, CDR2 SMNVEV (reference sequence). The CDR3 nucleotides read TGTGCCAGCAGAATTAGCGGGCCTGGACGGTACGAGCAGTACTTC. Protein product: CASRISGPGRYEQYF.

This clonotype was observed at least ten times. The chain links TRBV29-1 to TRBJ2-4; no clear D. CDR1 SQVTM and CDR2 ANQGSEA come from the germline V gene. CDR3 length: 13 amino acids. Trimming took off 0 bases at V and 3 bases at J, with 6 bases between the two ends. The CDR3 spells CSVEELVKNIQYF. DNA of the CDR3: TGCAGCGTTGAAGAACTTGTCAAAAACATTCAGTACTTC.

In this sample, this clonotype turned up a few times. V and J are TRBV20-1 and TRBJ2-3, with 9 bases matching TRBD2. Germline V gene data show CDR1 as DFQATT and CDR2 as SNEGSKA (reference sequence). The V and J ends lost 2 bases and 3 bases, in that order; junction bases with no gene match: 9. The CDR3 has 16 amino acids. CDR3 amino acids: CSARRAGGPLTDTQYF. For the CDR3, the DNA is TGCAGTGCTAGAAGGGCGGGAGGGCCTCTAACAGATACGCAGTATTTT.

There are many counts of this clonotype. V usage is TRBV6-5 and J usage is TRBJ1-1, with 10 positions matching TRBD1. This CDR3 contains 15 residues. Per the germline V gene, CDR1 is MNHEY and CDR2 is SVGAGI. V lost 2 bases to trimming and J lost 6 bases; unmatched junction nucleotides: 6. In DNA form, the CDR3 reads TGTGCCAGCAGTTACAGTAGACAGGGGGCCTCTGAAGCTTTCTTT. Protein sequence: CASSYSRQGASEAFF.

The J gene is TRBJ2-2, the V gene TRBV28; TRBD1 agrees at 10 bases. This CDR3 is 15 amino acids long. The junction had 6 bases not matched to a gene; V was cut back by 7 bases and J by 4 bases. Germline CDR1 MDHEN, CDR2 SYDVKM. The CDR3 reads CASMGGQGTTGELFF. CDR3 nucleotides: TGTGCCAGCATGGGGGGACAGGGGACCACCGGGGAGCTGTTTTTT. Full variable domain (outside the CDR3, taken from reference TRBV28 and TRBJ2-2): DVKVTQSSRYLVKRTGEKVFLECVQDMDHENMFWYRQDPGLGLRLIYFSYDVKMKEKGDIPEGYSVSREKKERFSLILESASTNQTSMYLCASMGGQGTTGELFFGEGSRLTVL.

This clonotype was counted many times. This chain uses TRBV20-1 with TRBJ1-6, with D possibly matching TRBD1 (6 bases). This CDR3 region has 16 residues. With 0 bases removed from V and 4 bases from J, the gap between germline ends came to 13 bases. Germline V CDR1 and CDR2: DFQATT, SNEGSKA (reference sequence). CDR3 sequence (DNA): TGCAGTGCTAGAGATCAGGGGCGACCATATAATTCACCCCTCCACTTT. Its protein is CSARDQGRPYNSPLHF.

The table lists this clonotype with many counts. This sequence joins TRBV28 and TRBJ1-1; no reliable D call. Trimming removed 1 base from V and 4 bases from J, with 10 bases in between. This CDR3 has 14 residues. CDR1 and CDR2 from the germline V gene are MDHEN and SYDVKM. This CDR3 is CASSLYLEATEAFF. The CDR3 nucleotides are TGTGCCAGCAGTTTATACTTGGAAGCCACTGAAGCTTTCTTT. Based on the CDR3 plus reference TRBV28 and TRBJ1-1, the full variable domain is DVKVTQSSRYLVKRTGEKVFLECVQDMDHENMFWYRQDPGLGLRLIYFSYDVKMKEKGDIPEGYSVSREKKERFSLILESASTNQTSMYLCASSLYLEATEAFFGQGTRLTVV.

Comments on this clonotype: This may arise from a read error, as a much more abundant clone is one base away. The genes are TRBV27 and TRBJ2-5; 7 bases map to TRBD2. Germline CDR1 MNHEY, CDR2 SMNVEV (reference sequence). Unmatched junction bases numbered 4, after V lost 5 bases and J lost 1 base. CDR3 length: 14 residues. The CDR3 sequence is CASSGGGVQETQYF. DNA for the CDR3: TGTGCCAGCAGTGGGGGAGGGGTCCAAGAGACCCAGTACTTC.

This clonotype was recorded at least ten times. CDR3 amino acids: CASSDLTGVQETQYF. As DNA, the CDR3 is TGTGCCAGCAGTGACCTGACAGGGGTCCAAGAGACCCAGTACTTC. J is TRBJ2-5 and V is TRBV28; 8 bases align to TRBD1. Germline-derived CDR1 and CDR2 are MDHEN and SYDVKM. V lost 5 bases, J lost 1 base, and 6 bases stayed unmatched. This CDR3 has 15 residues.

Many counts were recorded for this clonotype. This chain uses TRBV7-9 with TRBJ1-1; D unresolved. From germline, CDR1 is SEHNR and CDR2 FQNEAQ (reference sequence). The CDR3 has 14 amino acids. With 3 bases removed from V and 2 bases from J, the gap between germline ends came to 10 bases. CDR3 region: CASSFGEVNTEAFF. DNA of the CDR3: TGTGCCAGCAGCTTTGGGGAAGTCAACACTGAAGCTTTCTTT.

The CDR3 DNA follows: TGTGCCATCAGTGGAGGTGGACAGGGGGCCTACGAGCAGTACTTC. This codes for CAISGGGQGAYEQYF. The V and J genes are TRBV10-3 and TRBJ2-7; 10 bases line up with TRBD1. Looked up from germline, CDR1 is ENHRY and CDR2 is SYGVKD. Losses at the gene ends were 4 bases for V and 2 bases for J; bases not matched to a gene: 5. The CDR3 runs to 15 residues.

For this clonotype: This may arise from a read error, as a much more abundant clone is one base away. This rearrangement joins TRBV7-2 to TRBJ1-5; unclear D gene. The CDR3 extends over 14 amino acids. Germline assignment: CDR1 SGHTA and CDR2 FQGNSA. The CDR3 nucleotides read TGTGCCGGCAGCTTAGGGCATAGCAATCAGCCCCAGCATTTT. Translated: CAGSLGHSNQPQHF.

The chain uses TRBV7-9 and TRBJ1-2; 9 bases agree with TRBD1. V trimming: 4 bases; J trimming: 2 bases; junction bases outside the gene matches: 5. The CDR3 length is 15 residues. Germline-derived CDR1 and CDR2 are SEHNR and FQNEAQ (reference sequence). CDR3 region: CASSSAGTGNYGYTF. In DNA form, the CDR3 reads TGTGCCAGCAGCTCCGCCGGGACAGGGAACTATGGCTACACCTTC.

This clonotype appeared a few times. The J gene is TRBJ2-2, the V gene TRBV4-1, with D uncertain. The CDR3 has 15 amino acids. The V and J ends lost 4 bases and 1 base respectively, with 10 bases between them. The germline gives CDR1 MGHRA, CDR2 YSYEKL. DNA for the CDR3: TGCGCCAGCAGCCTACCCACACTGAACACCGGGGAGCTGTTTTTT. This sequence encodes CASSLPTLNTGELFF.

This clonotype has more than one count but fewer than ten. The CDR3 coding sequence is TGCAGTGCTTTTAGGGGGACACAGACCTACGAGCAGTACTTC. The encoded protein is CSAFRGTQTYEQYF. The chain uses TRBV20-1 and TRBJ2-7, with D perhaps matching TRBD1 (6 bases). The V end lost 5 bases, the J end lost 2 bases, and 16 bases lay between the germline ends. The CDR3 length is 14 residues. CDR1 is DFQATT and CDR2 is SNEGSKA in the germline V gene (reference sequence).

The chain couples TRBV20-1 to TRBJ2-3, with 8 bases aligning to TRBD2. The CDR3 loop spans 14 amino acids. V lost 3 bases to trimming and J lost 6 bases; unmatched junction nucleotides: 8. CDR1 is DFQATT, CDR2 SNEGSKA, per germline (reference sequence). The CDR3 DNA reads TGCAGTGCTAGCTTACGGGGGGGCGTGGATACGCAGTATTTT. This codes for CSASLRGGVDTQYF.

At least ten counts were recorded for this clonotype. The J gene is TRBJ1-5, the V gene TRBV28; TRBD1 might be the D (6 bases). V lost 5 bases to trimming and J lost 7 bases, with 15 bases between them. This CDR3 contains 14 residues. Germline V lookup: CDR1 MDHEN, CDR2 SYDVKM. The CDR3: CASSPYRARQPQHF. The CDR3 DNA is TGTGCCAGCAGTCCGTACAGGGCTCGGCAGCCCCAGCATTTT.

This clonotype was observed many times. The gene calls are TRBV12-3 or TRBV12-4 and TRBJ1-1, with 7 positions matching TRBD1. Trimming removed 6 bases from V and 1 base from J; junction bases left unmatched: 2. CDR3 length: 13 residues. As DNA, the CDR3 is TGTGCCAGCAGGGGGGACAGGAACACTGAAGCTTTCTTT. Translating gives CASRGDRNTEAFF.